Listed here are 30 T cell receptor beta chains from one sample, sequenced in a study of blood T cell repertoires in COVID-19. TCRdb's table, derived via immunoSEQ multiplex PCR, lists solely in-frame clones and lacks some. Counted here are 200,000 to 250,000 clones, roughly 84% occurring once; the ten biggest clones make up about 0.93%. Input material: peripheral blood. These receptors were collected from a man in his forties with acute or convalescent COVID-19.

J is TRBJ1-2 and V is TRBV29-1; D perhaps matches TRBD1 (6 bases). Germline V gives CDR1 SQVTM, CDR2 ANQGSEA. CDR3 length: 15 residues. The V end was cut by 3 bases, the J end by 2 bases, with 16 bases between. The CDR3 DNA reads TGCAGCGTTGATGTGGTTCGCGACAGGAACTATGGCTACACCTTC. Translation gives CSVDVVRDRNYGYTF.

The CDR3 protein is CASSQPGLSTDTQYF. The CDR3 coding sequence is TGTGCCAGCAGCCAACCGGGTCTAAGCACAGATACGCAGTATTTT. V is TRBV3-1 (or the pseudogene TRBV3-2) and J is TRBJ2-3, with unresolved D. Trimming pared 2 bases from V and 0 bases from J, leaving 9 bases between. The V gene's germline CDR1 is LGHDT and CDR2 YNNKEL (reference sequence). The length of the CDR3 is 15 residues.

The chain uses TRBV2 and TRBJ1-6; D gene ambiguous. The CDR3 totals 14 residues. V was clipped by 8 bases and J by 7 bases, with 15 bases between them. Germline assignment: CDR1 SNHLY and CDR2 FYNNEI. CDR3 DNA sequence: TGTGCCAGCCGAAGCGGGAGCCCCAATTCACCCCTCCACTTT. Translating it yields CASRSGSPNSPLHF.

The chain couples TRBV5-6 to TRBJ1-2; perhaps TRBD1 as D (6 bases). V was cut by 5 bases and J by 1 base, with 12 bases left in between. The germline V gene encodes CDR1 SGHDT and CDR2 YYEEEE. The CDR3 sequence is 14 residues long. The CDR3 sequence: CASSFGQINYGYTF. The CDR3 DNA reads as TGTGCCAGCAGTTTTGGACAGATTAACTATGGCTACACCTTC.

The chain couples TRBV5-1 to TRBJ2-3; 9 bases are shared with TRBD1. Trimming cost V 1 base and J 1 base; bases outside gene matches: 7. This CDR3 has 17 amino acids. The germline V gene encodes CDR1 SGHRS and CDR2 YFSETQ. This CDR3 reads CASSLFSGDRGTDTQYF. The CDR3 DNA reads TGCGCCAGCAGCTTGTTCAGTGGGGACAGGGGCACAGATACGCAGTATTTT. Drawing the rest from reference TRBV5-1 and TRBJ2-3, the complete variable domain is KAGVTQTPRYLIKTRGQQVTLSCSPISGHRSVSWYQQTPGQGLQFLFEYFSETQRNKGNFPGRFSGRQFSNSRSEMNVSTLELGDSALYLCASSLFSGDRGTDTQYFGPGTRLTVL.

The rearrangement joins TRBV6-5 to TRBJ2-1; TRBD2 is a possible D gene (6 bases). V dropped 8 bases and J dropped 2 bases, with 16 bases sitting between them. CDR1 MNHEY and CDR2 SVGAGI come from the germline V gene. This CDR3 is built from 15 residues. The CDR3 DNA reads TGTGCCAGCGAGCTGGACTATTCCCCCTACAATGAGCAGTTCTTC. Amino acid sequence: CASELDYSPYNEQFF.

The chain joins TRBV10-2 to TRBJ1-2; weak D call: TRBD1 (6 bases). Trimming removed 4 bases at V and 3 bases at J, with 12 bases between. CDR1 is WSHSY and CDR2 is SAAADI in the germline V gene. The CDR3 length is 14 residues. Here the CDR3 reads CASSAGQGHYGYTF. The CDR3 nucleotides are TGCGCCAGCAGTGCGGGGCAGGGGCACTATGGCTACACCTTC.

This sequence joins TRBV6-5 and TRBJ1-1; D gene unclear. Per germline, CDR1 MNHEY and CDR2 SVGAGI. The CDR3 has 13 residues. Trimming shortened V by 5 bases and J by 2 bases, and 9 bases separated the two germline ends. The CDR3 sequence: CASSRYHNTEAFF. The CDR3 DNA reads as TGTGCCAGCAGTCGCTATCATAACACTGAAGCTTTCTTT.

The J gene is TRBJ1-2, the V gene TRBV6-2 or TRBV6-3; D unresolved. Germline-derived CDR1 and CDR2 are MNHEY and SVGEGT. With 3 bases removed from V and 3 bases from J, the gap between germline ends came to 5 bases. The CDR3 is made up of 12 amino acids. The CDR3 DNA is TGTGCCAGCAGTTATTCCTACTATGGCTACACCTTC. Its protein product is CASSYSYYGYTF.

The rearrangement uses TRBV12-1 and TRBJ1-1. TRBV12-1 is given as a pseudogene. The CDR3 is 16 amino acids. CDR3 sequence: CASPFYGGVDDTEAFF. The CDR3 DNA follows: TGTGCCAGCCCCTTTTATGGAGGGGTTGATGACACTGAAGCTTTCTTT.

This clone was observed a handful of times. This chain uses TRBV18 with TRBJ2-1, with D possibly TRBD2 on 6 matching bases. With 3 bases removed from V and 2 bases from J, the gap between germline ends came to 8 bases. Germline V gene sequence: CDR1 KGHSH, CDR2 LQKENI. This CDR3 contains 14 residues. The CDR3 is CASSPGLPYNEQFF. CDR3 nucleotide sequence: TGTGCCAGCTCACCGGGACTCCCCTACAATGAGCAGTTCTTC.

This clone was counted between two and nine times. The CDR3 is CASSPGGDTEAFF. CDR3 bases: TGTGCCAGCAGCCCCGGGGGGGACACTGAAGCTTTCTTT. This chain joins TRBV9 and TRBJ1-1; D is perhaps TRBD1 (5 bases). V dropped 4 bases and J dropped 3 bases, with 10 bases sitting between them. The CDR3 loop spans 13 amino acids. From germline, CDR1 is SGDLS and CDR2 YYNGEE.

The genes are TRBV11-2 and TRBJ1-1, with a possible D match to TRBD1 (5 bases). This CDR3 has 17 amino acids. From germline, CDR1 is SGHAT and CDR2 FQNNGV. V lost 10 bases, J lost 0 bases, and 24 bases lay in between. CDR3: CATPNPEQESMNTEAFF. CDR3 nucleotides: TGTGCCACCCCTAACCCGGAACAGGAGAGCATGAACACTGAAGCTTTCTTT.

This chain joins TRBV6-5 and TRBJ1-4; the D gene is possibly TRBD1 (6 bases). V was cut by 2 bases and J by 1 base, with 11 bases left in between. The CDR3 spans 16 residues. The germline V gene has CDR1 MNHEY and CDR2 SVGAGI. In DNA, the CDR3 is TGTGCCAGCAGTTACGGCAGGGGACGAACTAATGAAAAACTGTTTTTT. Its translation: CASSYGRGRTNEKLFF.

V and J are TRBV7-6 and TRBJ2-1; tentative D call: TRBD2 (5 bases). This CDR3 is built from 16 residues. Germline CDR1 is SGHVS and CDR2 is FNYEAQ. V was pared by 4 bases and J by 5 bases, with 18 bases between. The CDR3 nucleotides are TGTGCCAGCAGCTCTATAGGGAGCGGAGGAAACAATGAGCAGTTCTTC. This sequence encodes CASSSIGSGGNNEQFF.

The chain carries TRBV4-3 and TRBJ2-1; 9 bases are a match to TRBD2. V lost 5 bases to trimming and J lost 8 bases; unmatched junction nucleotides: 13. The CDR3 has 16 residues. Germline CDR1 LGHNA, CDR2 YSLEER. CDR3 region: CASSLRAGGSGHEQFF. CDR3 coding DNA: TGCGCCAGCAGCTTAAGAGCGGGGGGAAGCGGTCATGAGCAGTTCTTC.

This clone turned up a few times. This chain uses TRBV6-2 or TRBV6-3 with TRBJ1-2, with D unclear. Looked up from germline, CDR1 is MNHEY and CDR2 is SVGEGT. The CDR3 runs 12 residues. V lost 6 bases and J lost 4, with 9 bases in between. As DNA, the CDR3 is TGTGCCAGCAGCCTATCGGGCTATGGCTACACCTTC. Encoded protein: CASSLSGYGYTF.

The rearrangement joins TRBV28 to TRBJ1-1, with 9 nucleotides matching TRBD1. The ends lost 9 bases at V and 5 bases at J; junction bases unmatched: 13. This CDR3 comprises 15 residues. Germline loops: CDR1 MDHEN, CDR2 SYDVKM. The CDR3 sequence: CASKQGAVMVTEAFF. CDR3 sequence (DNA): TGTGCCAGTAAACAGGGGGCAGTCATGGTGACTGAAGCTTTCTTT.

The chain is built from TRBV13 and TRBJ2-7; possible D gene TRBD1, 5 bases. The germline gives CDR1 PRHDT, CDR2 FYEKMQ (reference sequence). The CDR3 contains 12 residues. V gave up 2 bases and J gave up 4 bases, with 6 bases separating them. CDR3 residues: CASSLRGYEQYF. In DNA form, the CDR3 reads TGTGCCAGCAGCTTAAGGGGATACGAGCAGTACTTC.

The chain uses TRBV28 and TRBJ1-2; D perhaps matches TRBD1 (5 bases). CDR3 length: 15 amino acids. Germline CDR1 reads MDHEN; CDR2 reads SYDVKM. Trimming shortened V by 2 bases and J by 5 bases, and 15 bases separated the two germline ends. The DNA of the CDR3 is TGTGCCAGCAGTTTAACAGGACACTCCGGGTATGGCTACACCTTC. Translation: CASSLTGHSGYGYTF.

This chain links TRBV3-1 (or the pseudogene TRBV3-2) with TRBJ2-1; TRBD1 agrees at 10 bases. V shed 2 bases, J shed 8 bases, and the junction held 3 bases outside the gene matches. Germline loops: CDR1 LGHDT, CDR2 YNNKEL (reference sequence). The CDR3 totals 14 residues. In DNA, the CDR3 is TGTGCCAGCAGCCAAAGGACAGGGGGTTATGAGCAGTTCTTC. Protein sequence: CASSQRTGGYEQFF.

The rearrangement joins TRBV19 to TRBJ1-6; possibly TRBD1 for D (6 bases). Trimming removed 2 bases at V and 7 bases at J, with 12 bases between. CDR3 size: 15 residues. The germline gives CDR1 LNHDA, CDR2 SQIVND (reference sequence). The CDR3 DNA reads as TGTGCCAGTAGTATAAATAGCAGGGGAAATTCACCCCTCCACTTT. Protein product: CASSINSRGNSPLHF. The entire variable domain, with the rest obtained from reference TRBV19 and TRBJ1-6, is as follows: DGGITQSPKYLFRKEGQNVTLSCEQNLNHDAMYWYRQDPGQGLRLIYYSQIVNDFQKGDIAEGYSVSREKKESFPLTVTSAQKNPTAFYLCASSINSRGNSPLHFGNGTRLTVT.

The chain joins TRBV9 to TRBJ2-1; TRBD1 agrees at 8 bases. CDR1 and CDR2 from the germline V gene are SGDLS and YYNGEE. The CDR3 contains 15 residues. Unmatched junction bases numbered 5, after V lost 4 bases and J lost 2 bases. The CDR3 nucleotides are TGTGCCAGCAGCATCGGACAGGGAACCTACAATGAGCAGTTCTTC. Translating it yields CASSIGQGTYNEQFF.

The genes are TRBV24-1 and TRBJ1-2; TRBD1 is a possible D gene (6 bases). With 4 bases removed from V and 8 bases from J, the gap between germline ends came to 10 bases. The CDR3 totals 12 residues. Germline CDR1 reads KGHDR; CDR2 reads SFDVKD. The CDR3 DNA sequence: TGTGCCACCAGTGAGAACAGGGTCGGCTACACCTTC. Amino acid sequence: CATSENRVGYTF.

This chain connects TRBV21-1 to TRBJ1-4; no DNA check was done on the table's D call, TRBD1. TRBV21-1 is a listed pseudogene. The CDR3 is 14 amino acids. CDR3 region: CASSKFTGYEKLFF. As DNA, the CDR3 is TGTGCCAGCAGCAAATTCACAGGGTATGAAAAACTGTTTTTT.

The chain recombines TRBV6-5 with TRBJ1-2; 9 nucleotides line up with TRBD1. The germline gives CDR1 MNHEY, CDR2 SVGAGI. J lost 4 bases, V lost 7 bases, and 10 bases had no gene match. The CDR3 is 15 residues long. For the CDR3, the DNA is TGTGCCAGCAAACCGGGACAGGGAACTTCCTATGGCTACACCTTC. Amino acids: CASKPGQGTSYGYTF.

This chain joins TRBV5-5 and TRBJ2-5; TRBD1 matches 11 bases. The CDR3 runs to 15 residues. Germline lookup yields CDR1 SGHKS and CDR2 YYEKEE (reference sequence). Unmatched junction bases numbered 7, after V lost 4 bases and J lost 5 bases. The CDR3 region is CASSPIGTGGETQYF. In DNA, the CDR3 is TGTGCCAGCAGCCCCATAGGGACAGGGGGGGAGACCCAGTACTTC.

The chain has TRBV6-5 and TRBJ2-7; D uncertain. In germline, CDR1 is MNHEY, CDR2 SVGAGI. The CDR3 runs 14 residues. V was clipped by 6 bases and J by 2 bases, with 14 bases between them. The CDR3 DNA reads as TGTGCCAGCAGCCGGTCCGTCATTCCCTACGAGCAGTACTTC. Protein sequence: CASSRSVIPYEQYF.

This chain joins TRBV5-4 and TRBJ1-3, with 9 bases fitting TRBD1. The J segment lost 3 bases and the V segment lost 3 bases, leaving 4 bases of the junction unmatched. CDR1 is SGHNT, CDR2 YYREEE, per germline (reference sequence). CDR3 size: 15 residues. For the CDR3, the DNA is TGTGCCAGCAGCTCGGGACAGGGAGGTGGAAACACCATATATTTT. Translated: CASSSGQGGGNTIYF.

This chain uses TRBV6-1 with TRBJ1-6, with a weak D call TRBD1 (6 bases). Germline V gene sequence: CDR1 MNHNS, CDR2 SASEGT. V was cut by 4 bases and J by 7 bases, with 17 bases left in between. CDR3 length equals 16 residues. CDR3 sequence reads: CASSVDSRGINSPLHF. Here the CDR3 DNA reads TGTGCCAGCAGTGTTGATTCCAGGGGTATCAATTCACCCCTCCACTTT.